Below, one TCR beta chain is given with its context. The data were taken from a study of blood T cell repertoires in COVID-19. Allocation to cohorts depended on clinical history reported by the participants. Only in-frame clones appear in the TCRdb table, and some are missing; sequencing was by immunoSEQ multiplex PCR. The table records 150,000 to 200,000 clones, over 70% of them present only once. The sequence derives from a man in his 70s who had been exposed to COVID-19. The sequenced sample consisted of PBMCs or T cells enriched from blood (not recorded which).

The CDR3 region has the DNA TGTGCCAGCAGCCAAGATCAGGGGTTCAACGGCTACACCTTC. Protein product: CASSQDQGFNGYTF. The V and J genes are TRBV3-1 (or the pseudogene TRBV3-2) and TRBJ1-2, with a tentative D call TRBD1 (6 bases). CDR3 length equals 14 residues. V shed 0 bases and J shed 8 bases, with 13 bases lying between them. Germline V lookup: CDR1 LGHDT, CDR2 YNNKEL (reference sequence).